Below, 6 T cell receptor beta chains from the same sample are listed, as sequenced in a study of cytomegalovirus exposure and HLA in healthy donors. PCR amplification relied on 60 Vbeta primers (plus 13 Jbeta primers). Assay used: immunoSEQ multiplex PCR; TCRdb lists only in-frame clones, some missing. The table lists about 200,000 clones, with less than 0.85% in the top ten. Sequenced: PBMCs. These receptors all come from a boy aged 5-17 years in good health and CMV-seronegative.

The rearrangement joins TRBV30 to TRBJ2-3; D is unclear. The CDR3 loop spans 12 amino acids. V lost 5 bases, J lost 5 bases, and 11 bases lay in between. Germline CDR1 GTSNPN, CDR2 SVGIG (reference sequence). In DNA form, the CDR3 reads TGTGCCTGGGGCCCCCCTGGAGATACGCAGTATTTT. It is translated as CAWGPPGDTQYF.

The chain uses TRBV27 and TRBJ1-1, with 7 bases that match TRBD1. The CDR3 extends over 16 amino acids. Trimming at V came to 4 bases and at J to 4 bases, leaving 12 bases not matched to a gene. Germline CDR1 and CDR2: MNHEY and SMNVEV (reference sequence). CDR3 residues: CASSSHGQVEGTEAFF. CDR3 sequence (DNA): TGTGCCAGCAGTTCCCATGGACAGGTGGAGGGCACTGAAGCTTTCTTT.

The chain recombines TRBV7-8 with TRBJ1-1; TRBD1 matches 9 bases. This CDR3 is built from 16 residues. V shed 5 bases and J 4 bases; nucleotides not matched to a gene: 11. Germline V gives CDR1 SGHVS, CDR2 FQNEAQ. CDR3 DNA sequence: TGTGCCAGCAGCGCCAACAGGGGGCTCTTCCGCACTGAAGCTTTCTTT. Translation: CASSANRGLFRTEAFF.

The gene calls are TRBV18 and TRBJ2-1; 9 bases align to TRBD2. In germline, CDR1 is KGHSH, CDR2 LQKENI. V lost 3 bases and J lost 5; bases outside the gene matches: 5. This CDR3 region has 15 residues. CDR3 sequence: CASSPLAGEDNEQFF. The CDR3 DNA follows: TGTGCCAGCTCACCGTTAGCGGGGGAGGACAATGAGCAGTTCTTC.

The chain carries TRBV28 and TRBJ2-5; maybe TRBD1 (7 bases). The germline gives CDR1 MDHEN, CDR2 SYDVKM. Deletions cut 6 bases from V and 4 bases from J, with 12 bases between. This CDR3 is built from 13 residues. CDR3 protein: CASSGGQSETQYF. The CDR3 nucleotides are TGTGCCAGCAGCGGGGGACAGTCAGAGACCCAGTACTTC.

The chain has TRBV28 and TRBJ1-5, with D tentatively TRBD1 (5 bases). Germline CDR1 and CDR2: MDHEN and SYDVKM. The CDR3 length is 12 residues. The DNA for the CDR3 is TGTTCACATCGACAGAGCAATCAGCCCCAGCATTTT. It yields the protein CSHRQSNQPQHF.